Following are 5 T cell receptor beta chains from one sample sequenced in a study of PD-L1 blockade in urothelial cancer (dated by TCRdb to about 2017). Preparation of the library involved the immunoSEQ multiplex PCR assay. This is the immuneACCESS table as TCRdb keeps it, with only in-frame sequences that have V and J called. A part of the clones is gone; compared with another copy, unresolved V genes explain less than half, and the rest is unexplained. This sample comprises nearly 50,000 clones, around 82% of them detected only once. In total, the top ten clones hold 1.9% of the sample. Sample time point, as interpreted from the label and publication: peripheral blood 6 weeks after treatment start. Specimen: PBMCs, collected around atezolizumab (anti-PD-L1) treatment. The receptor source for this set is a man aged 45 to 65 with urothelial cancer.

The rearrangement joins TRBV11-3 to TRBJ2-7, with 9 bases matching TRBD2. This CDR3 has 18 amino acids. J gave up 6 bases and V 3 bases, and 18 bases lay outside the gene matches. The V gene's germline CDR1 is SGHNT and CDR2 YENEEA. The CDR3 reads CASSFMRPQAGGKGEQYF. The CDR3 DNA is TGTGCCAGCAGCTTCATGCGGCCTCAAGCGGGAGGAAAGGGCGAGCAGTACTTC. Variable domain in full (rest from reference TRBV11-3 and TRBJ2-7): EAGVVQSPRYKIIEKKQPVAFWCNPISGHNTLYWYLQNLGQGPELLIRYENEEAVDDSQLPKDRFSAERLKGVDSTLKIQPAELGDSAVYLCASSFMRPQAGGKGEQYFGPGTRLTVT.

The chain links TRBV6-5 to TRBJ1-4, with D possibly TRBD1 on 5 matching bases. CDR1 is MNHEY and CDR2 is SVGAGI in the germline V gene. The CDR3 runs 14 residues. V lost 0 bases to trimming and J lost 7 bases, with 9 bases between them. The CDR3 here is CASSYSDTGEKLFF. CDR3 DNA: TGTGCCAGCAGTTACTCTGATACAGGTGAAAAACTGTTTTTT.

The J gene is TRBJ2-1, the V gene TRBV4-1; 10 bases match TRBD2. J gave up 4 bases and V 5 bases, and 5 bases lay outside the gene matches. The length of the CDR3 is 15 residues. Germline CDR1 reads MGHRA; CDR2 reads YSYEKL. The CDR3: CASSYLAGVYNEQFF. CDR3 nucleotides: TGCGCCAGCAGCTACCTAGCGGGAGTTTACAATGAGCAGTTCTTC.

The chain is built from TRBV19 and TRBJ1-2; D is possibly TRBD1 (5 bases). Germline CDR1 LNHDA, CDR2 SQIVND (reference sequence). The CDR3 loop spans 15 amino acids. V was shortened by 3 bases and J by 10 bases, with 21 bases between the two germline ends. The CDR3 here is CASSMGNLDISAYTF. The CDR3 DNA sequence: TGTGCCAGTAGTATGGGAAACCTGGACATATCGGCCTACACCTTC.

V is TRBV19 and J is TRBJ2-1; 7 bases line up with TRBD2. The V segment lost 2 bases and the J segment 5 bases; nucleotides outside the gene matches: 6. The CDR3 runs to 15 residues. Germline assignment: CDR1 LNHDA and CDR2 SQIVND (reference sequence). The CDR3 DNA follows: TGTGCCAGTAGTATACGGGGGGAGAGGCACAATGAGCAGTTCTTC. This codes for CASSIRGERHNEQFF.